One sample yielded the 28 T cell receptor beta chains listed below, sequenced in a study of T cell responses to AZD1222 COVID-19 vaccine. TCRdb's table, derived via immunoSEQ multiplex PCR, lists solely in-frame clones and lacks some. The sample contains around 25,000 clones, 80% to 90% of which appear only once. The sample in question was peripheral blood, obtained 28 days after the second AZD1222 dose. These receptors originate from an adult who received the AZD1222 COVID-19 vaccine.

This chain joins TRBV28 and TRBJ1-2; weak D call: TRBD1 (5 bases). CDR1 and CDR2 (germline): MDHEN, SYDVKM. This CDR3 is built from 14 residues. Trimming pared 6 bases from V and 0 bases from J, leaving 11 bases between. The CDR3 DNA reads TGTGCCAGCAGCCCCGGGACCTCTAACTATGGCTACACCTTC. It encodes CASSPGTSNYGYTF.

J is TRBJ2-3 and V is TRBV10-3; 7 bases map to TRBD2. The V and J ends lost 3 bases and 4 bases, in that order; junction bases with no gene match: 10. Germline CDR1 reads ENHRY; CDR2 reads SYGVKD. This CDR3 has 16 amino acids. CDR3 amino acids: CAISDPGDYGADTQYF. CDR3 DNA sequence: TGTGCCATCAGTGATCCGGGGGACTATGGCGCAGATACGCAGTATTTT.

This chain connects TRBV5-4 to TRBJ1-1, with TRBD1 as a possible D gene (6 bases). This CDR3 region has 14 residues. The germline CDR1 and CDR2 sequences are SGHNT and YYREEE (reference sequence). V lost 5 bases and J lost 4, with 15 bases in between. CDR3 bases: TGTGCCAGCAGTTCCCACGGGGGGCCCACTGAAGCTTTCTTT. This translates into CASSSHGGPTEAFF.

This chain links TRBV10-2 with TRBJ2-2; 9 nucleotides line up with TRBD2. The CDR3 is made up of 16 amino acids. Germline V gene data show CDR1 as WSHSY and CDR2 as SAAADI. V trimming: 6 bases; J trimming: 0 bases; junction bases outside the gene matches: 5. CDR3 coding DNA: TGCGCCAGCAGAGTTCCTAGCGGGACGAACACCGGGGAGCTGTTTTTT. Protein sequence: CASRVPSGTNTGELFF.

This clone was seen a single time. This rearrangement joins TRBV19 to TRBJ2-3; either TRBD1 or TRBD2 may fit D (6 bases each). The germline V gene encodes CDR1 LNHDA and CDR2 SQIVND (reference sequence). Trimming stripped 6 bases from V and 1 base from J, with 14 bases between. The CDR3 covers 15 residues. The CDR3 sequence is CASSQRGDGTDTQYF. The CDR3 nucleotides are TGTGCCAGTAGCCAAAGGGGGGACGGCACAGATACGCAGTATTTT.

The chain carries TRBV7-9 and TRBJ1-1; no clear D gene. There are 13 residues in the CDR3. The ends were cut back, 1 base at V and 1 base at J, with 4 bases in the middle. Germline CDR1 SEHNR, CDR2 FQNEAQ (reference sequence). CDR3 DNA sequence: TGTGCCAGCAGCTTAGTTCAGAACACTGAAGCTTTCTTT. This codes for CASSLVQNTEAFF.

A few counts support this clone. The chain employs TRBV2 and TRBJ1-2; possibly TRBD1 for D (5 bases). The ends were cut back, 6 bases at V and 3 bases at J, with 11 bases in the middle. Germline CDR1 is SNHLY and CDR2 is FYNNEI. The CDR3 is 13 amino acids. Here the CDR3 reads CASSVTGDYGYTF. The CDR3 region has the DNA TGTGCCAGCAGCGTCACGGGGGACTATGGCTACACCTTC.

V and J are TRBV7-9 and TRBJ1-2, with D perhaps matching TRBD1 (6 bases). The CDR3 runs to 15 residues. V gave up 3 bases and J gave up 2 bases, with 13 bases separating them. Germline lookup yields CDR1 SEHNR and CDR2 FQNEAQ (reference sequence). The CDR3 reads CASSLGGQPNYGYTF. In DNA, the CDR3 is TGTGCCAGCAGCTTGGGGGGGCAGCCAAACTATGGCTACACCTTC.

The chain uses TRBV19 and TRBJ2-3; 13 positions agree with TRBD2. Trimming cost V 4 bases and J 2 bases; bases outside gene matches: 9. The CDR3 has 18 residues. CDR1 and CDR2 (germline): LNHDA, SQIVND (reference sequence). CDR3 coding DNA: TGTGCCAGTAGTACCACTCCGGGACTAGCGGGGTACACAGATACGCAGTATTTT. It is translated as CASSTTPGLAGYTDTQYF. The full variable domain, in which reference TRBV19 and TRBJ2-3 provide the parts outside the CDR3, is DGGITQSPKYLFRKEGQNVTLSCEQNLNHDAMYWYRQDPGQGLRLIYYSQIVNDFQKGDIAEGYSVSREKKESFPLTVTSAQKNPTAFYLCASSTTPGLAGYTDTQYFGPGTRLTVL.

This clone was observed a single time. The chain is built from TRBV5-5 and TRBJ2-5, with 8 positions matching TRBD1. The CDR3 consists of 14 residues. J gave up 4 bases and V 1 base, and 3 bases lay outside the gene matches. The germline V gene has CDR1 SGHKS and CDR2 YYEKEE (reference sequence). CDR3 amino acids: CASSLSGGVETQYF. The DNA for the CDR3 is TGTGCCAGCAGCTTGTCAGGGGGCGTAGAGACCCAGTACTTC.

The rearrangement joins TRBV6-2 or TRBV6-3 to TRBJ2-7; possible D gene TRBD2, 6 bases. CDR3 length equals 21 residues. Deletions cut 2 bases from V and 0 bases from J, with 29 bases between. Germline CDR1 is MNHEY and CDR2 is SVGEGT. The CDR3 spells CASSYPPPGRTPGLLSYEQYF. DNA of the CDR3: TGTGCCAGCAGTTACCCCCCGCCCGGACGAACGCCGGGACTTCTCTCCTACGAGCAGTACTTC.

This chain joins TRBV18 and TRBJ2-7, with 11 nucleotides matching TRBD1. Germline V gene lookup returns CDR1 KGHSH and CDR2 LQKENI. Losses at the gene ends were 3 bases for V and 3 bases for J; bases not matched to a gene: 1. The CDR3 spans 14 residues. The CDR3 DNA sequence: TGTGCCAGCTCACCTGGGACAGGGGGCTACGAGCAGTACTTC. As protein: CASSPGTGGYEQYF.

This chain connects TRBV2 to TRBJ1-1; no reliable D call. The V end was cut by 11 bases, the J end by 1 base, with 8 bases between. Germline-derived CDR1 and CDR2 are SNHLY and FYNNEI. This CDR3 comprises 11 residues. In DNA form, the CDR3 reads TGTGCCGCTCCGGGGAACACTGAAGCTTTCTTT. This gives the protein CAAPGNTEAFF.

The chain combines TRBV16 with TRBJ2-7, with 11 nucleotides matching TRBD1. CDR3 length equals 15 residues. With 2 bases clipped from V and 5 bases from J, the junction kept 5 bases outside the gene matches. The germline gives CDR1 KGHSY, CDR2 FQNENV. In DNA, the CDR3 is TGTGCCAGCAGCCAAGAACCGGGACAGGGGGACGAGCAGTACTTC. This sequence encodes CASSQEPGQGDEQYF.

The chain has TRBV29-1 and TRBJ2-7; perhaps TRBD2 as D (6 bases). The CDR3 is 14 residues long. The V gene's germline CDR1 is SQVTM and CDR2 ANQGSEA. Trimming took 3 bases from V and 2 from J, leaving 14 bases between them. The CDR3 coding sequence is TGCAGCGTTGAGGTTAGCGGTTCGGCCTACGAGCAGTACTTC. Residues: CSVEVSGSAYEQYF.

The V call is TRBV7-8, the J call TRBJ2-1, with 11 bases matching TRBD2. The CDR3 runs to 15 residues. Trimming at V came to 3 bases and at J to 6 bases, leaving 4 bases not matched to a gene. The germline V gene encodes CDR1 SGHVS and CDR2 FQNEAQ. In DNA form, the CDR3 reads TGTGCCAGCAGCTTCGTAGCGGGAGGGACCAATGAGCAGTTCTTC. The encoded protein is CASSFVAGGTNEQFF. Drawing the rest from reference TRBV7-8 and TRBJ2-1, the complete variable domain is GAGVSQSPRYKVAKRGQDVALRCDPISGHVSLFWYQQALGQGPEFLTYFQNEAQLDKSGLPSDRFFAERPEGSVSTLKIQRTQQEDSAVYLCASSFVAGGTNEQFFGPGTRLTVL.

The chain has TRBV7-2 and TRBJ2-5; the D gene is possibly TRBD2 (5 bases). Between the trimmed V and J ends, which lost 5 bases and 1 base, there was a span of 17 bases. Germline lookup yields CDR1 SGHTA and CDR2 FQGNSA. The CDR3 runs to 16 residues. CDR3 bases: TGTGCCAGCAGCGACCACCCCGCGGGTTTCCAAGAGACCCAGTACTTC. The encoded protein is CASSDHPAGFQETQYF.

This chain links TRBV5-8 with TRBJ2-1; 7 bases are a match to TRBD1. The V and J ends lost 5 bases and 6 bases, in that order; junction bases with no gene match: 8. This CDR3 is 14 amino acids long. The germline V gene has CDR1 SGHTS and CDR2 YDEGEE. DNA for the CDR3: TGTGCCAGCAGTTATCCGACAGGGATCAATGAGCAGTTCTTC. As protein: CASSYPTGINEQFF. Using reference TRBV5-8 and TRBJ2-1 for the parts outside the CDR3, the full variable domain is EAGVTQSPTHLIKTRGQQATLRCSPISGHTSVYWYQQALGLGLQFLLWYDEGEERNRGNFPPRFSGRQFPNYSSELNVNALELEDSALYLCASSYPTGINEQFFGPGTRLTVL.

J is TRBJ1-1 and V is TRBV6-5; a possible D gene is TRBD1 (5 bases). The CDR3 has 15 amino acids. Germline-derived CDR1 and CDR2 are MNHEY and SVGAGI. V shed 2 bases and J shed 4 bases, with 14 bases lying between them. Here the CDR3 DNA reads TGTGCCAGCAGTTACGGGGCCAGGGTGATCACTGAAGCTTTCTTT. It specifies CASSYGARVITEAFF.

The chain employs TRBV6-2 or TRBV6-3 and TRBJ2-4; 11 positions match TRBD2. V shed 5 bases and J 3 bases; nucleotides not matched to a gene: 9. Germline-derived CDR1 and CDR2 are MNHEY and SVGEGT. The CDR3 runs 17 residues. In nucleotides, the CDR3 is TGTGCCAGCAGTGCAACTAGCGGGAGCCTGAACAAAAACATTCAGTACTTC. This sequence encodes CASSATSGSLNKNIQYF.

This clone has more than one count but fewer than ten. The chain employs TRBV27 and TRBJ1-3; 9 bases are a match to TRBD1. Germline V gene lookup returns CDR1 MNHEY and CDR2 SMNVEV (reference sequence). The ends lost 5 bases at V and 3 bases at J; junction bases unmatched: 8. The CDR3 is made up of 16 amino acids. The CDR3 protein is CASSLTGTGFGNTIYF. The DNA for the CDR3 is TGTGCCAGCAGTCTCACCGGGACAGGGTTTGGAAACACCATATATTTT.

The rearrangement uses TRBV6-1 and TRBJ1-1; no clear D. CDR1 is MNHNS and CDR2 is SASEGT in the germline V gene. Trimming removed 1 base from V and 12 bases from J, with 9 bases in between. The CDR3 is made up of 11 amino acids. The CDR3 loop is CASSEGYQPFF. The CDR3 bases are TGTGCCAGCAGTGAAGGGTATCAGCCTTTCTTT.

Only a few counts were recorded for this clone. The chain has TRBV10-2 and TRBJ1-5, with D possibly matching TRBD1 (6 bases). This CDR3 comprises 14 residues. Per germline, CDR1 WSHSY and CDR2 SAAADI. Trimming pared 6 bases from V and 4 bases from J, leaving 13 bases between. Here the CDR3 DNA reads TGCGCCAGCAGCCCTGGACAGATTAATCAGCCCCAGCATTTT. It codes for CASSPGQINQPQHF.

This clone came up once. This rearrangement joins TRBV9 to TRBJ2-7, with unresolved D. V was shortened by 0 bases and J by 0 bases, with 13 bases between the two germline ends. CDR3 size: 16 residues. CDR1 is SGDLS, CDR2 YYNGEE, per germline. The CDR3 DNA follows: TGTGCCAGCAGCGTAGGGGAAGGTTCTAGCTCCTACGAGCAGTACTTC. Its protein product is CASSVGEGSSSYEQYF.

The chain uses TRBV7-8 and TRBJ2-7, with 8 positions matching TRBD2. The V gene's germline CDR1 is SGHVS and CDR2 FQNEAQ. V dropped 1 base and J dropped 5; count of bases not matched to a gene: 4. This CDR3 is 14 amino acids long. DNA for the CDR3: TGTGCCAGCAGCTTAGTTGGTAGCGGGAACGAGCAGTACTTC. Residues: CASSLVGSGNEQYF. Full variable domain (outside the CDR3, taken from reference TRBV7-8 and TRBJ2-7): GAGVSQSPRYKVAKRGQDVALRCDPISGHVSLFWYQQALGQGPEFLTYFQNEAQLDKSGLPSDRFFAERPEGSVSTLKIQRTQQEDSAVYLCASSLVGSGNEQYFGPGTRLTVT.

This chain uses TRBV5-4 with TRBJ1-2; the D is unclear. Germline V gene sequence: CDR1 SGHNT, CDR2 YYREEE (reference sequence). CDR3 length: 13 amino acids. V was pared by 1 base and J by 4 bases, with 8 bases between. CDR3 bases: TGTGCCAGCAGCTTGCGGGGAGGCTATGGCTACACCTTC. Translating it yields CASSLRGGYGYTF.

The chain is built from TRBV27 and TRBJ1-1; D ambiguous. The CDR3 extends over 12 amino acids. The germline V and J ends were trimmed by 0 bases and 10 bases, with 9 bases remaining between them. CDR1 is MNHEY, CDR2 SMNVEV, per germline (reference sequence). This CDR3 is CASSLSHGRAFF. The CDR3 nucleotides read TGTGCCAGCAGTTTATCCCACGGGCGAGCTTTCTTT.

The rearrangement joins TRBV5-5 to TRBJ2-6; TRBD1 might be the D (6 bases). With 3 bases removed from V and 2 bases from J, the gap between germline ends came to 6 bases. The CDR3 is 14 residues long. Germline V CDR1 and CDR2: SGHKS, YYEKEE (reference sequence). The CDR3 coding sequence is TGTGCCAGCAGCTACAGGGCTGGGGCCAACGTCCTGACTTTC. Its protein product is CASSYRAGANVLTF. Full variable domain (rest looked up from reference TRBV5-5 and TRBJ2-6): DAGVTQSPTHLIKTRGQQVTLRCSPISGHKSVSWYQQVLGQGPQFIFQYYEKEERGRGNFPDRFSARQFPNYSSELNVNALLLGDSALYLCASSYRAGANVLTFGAGSRLTVL.